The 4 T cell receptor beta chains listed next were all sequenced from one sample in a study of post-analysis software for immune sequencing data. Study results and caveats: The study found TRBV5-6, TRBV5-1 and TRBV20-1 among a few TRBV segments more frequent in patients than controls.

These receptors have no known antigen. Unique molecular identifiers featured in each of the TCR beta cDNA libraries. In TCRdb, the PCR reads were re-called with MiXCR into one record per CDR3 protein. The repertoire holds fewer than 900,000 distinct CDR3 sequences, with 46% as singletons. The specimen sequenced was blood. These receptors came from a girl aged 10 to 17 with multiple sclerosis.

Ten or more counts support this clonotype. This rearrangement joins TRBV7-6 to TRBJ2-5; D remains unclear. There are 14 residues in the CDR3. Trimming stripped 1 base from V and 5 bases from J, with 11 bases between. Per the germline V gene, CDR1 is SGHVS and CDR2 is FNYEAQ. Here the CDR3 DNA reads TGTGCCAGCAGCTTAGGGGGTTGGAGTGAGACCCAGTACTTC. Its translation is CASSLGGWSETQYF.

In DNA, the CDR3 is TGTGCCAGCAGGATCAGGCTGAACACTGAAGCTTTCTTT. This sequence encodes CASRIRLNTEAFF. The V call is TRBV6-2 or TRBV6-3, the J call TRBJ1-1, with D uncertain. In germline, CDR1 is MNHEY, CDR2 SVGEGT. V lost 6 bases, J lost 0 bases, and 8 bases lay in between. The CDR3 consists of 13 residues.

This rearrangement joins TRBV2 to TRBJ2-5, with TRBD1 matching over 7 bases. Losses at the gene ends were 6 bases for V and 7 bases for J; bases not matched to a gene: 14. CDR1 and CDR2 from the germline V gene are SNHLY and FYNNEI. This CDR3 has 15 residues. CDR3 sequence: CASRETGTSPRTQYF. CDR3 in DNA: TGTGCCAGCAGAGAGACAGGGACGTCCCCGCGGACCCAGTACTTC.

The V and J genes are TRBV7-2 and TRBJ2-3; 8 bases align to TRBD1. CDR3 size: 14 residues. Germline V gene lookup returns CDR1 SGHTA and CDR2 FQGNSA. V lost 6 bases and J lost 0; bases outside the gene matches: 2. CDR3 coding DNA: TGTGCCAGCAGGGGGACAGGAAGCACAGATACGCAGTATTTT. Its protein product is CASRGTGSTDTQYF.